These 19 T cell receptor beta chains were sequenced from one sample in a study of shared clonotypes between healthy human individuals. Libraries were prepared by immunoSEQ multiplex PCR; TCRdb keeps only in-frame clonotypes and omits some of them. This table has about 2.1 million clones, about 94% appearing once. CD45RO-negative, CCR7-positively selected cells formed the naive CD8 fraction, excluding terminally differentiated effector memory CD45RA+ cells. Input material: naive CD8+ T cells from PBMCs. The receptors derive from a young man in good health. Some clones in this sample may be carry-over from other donors' samples.

The chain couples TRBV15 to TRBJ2-7; D might be TRBD2 (6 bases). V was pared by 5 bases and J by 5 bases, with 13 bases between. The CDR3 is 13 amino acids. Per germline, CDR1 LNHNV and CDR2 YYDKDF (reference sequence). CDR3: CATSPLGGNEQYF. CDR3 nucleotides: TGTGCCACCAGCCCCCTGGGGGGTAACGAGCAGTACTTC. The entire variable domain, with the rest obtained from reference TRBV15 and TRBJ2-7, is as follows: DAMVIQNPRYQVTQFGKPVTLSCSQTLNHNVMYWYQQKSSQAPKLLFHYYDKDFNNEADTPDNFQSRRPNTSFCFLDIRSPGLGDTAMYLCATSPLGGNEQYFGPGTRLTVT.

The rearrangement uses TRBV11-1 and TRBJ2-7; tentative D call: TRBD2 (5 bases). Trimming stripped 1 base from V and 4 bases from J, with 14 bases between. CDR1 and CDR2 (germline): SGHAT, FQDESV (reference sequence). The CDR3 sequence is 15 residues long. This CDR3 reads CASSLGWETGYEQYF. CDR3 bases: TGTGCCAGCAGCTTAGGTTGGGAGACGGGGTACGAGCAGTACTTC.

The chain recombines TRBV5-6 with TRBJ2-3; 8 bases align to TRBD1. V trimming: 4 bases; J trimming: 2 bases; junction bases outside the gene matches: 9. Germline lookup yields CDR1 SGHDT and CDR2 YYEEEE. The CDR3 is 16 residues long. Here the CDR3 DNA reads TGTGCCAGCAGCACTACAGGGGGGAGTCCCACAGATACGCAGTATTTT. Encoded protein: CASSTTGGSPTDTQYF.

The chain carries TRBV18 and TRBJ2-7; 7 bases are shared with TRBD2. V was pared by 3 bases and J by 6 bases, with 17 bases of the junction left unmatched. This CDR3 is built from 17 residues. Germline loops: CDR1 KGHSH, CDR2 LQKENI. The CDR3 sequence is CASSPRVEGAGRGEQYF. CDR3 nucleotides: TGTGCCAGCTCACCCCGGGTCGAAGGAGCGGGACGCGGCGAGCAGTACTTC.

This clone was seen once. CDR3 in amino acids: CASSRRVPGVSPEAFF. As DNA, the CDR3 is TGTGCCAGCAGCCGCCGGGTGCCCGGGGTATCACCCGAAGCTTTCTTT. The chain has TRBV28 and TRBJ1-1; D remains unclear. Germline lookup yields CDR1 MDHEN and CDR2 SYDVKM. V was pared by 6 bases and J by 8 bases, with 25 bases between. The CDR3 is 16 residues long.

The chain carries TRBV28 and TRBJ2-2, with no clear D. Germline-derived CDR1 and CDR2 are MDHEN and SYDVKM. Trimming removed 3 bases from V and 6 bases from J, with 11 bases in between. This CDR3 contains 14 residues. The CDR3 sequence: CASSLRTLPGELFF. CDR3 sequence (DNA): TGTGCCAGCAGTTTGCGGACGCTCCCCGGGGAGCTGTTTTTT.

The V gene is TRBV27, the J gene TRBJ2-5, with D possibly called TRBD1 or TRBD2 (7 bases each). The V and J ends lost 3 bases and 4 bases respectively, with 12 bases between them. CDR1 is MNHEY and CDR2 is SMNVEV in the germline V gene (reference sequence). The CDR3 covers 14 residues. CDR3 sequence (DNA): TGTGCCAGCAGTTTCACAGGGGAGGGAGAGACCCAGTACTTC. Protein sequence: CASSFTGEGETQYF.

This sequence joins TRBV9 and TRBJ1-1; D remains ambiguous. V was shortened by 0 bases and J by 1 base, with 13 bases between the two germline ends. Germline loops: CDR1 SGDLS, CDR2 YYNGEE. The CDR3 consists of 16 residues. The CDR3 here is CASSVDWGGGNTEAFF. The CDR3 DNA follows: TGTGCCAGCAGCGTAGATTGGGGAGGAGGGAACACTGAAGCTTTCTTT.

The J gene is TRBJ2-1, the V gene TRBV7-9; D may be TRBD1 or TRBD2 (5 bases each). The CDR3 extends over 16 amino acids. The V and J ends lost 4 bases and 0 bases respectively, with 13 bases between them. Germline V gene lookup returns CDR1 SEHNR and CDR2 FQNEAQ (reference sequence). CDR3 coding DNA: TGTGCCAGCAGCTCCCCCACGGGGCCCTCCTACAATGAGCAGTTCTTC. It codes for CASSSPTGPSYNEQFF.

The chain recombines TRBV19 with TRBJ1-1, with 8 bases lining up with TRBD1. CDR3 length: 15 residues. Germline CDR1 is LNHDA and CDR2 is SQIVND (reference sequence). V shed 9 bases, J shed 2 bases, and the junction held 11 bases outside the gene matches. CDR3: CASGKIGQGNTEAFF. The CDR3 DNA is TGTGCCAGCGGAAAAATAGGACAGGGAAACACTGAAGCTTTCTTT.

As regards this clone: In the same sample, other DNA sequences code for this CDR3. The chain joins TRBV6-1 to TRBJ2-7; 12 bases agree with TRBD2. J was trimmed by 3 bases and V by 6 bases; bases with no gene match: 0. CDR3 size: 13 residues. Germline assignment: CDR1 MNHNS and CDR2 SASEGT. CDR3 coding DNA: TGTGCCAGCAGGACTAGCGGGAGCTACGAGCAGTACTTC. It translates to CASRTSGSYEQYF.

There are a few counts of this clone. CDR3 DNA: TGTGCCAGCAGGCCAGGAAGGACAGCAGGGCAGCCCCAGCATTTT. Its translation: CASRPGRTAGQPQHF. This sequence joins TRBV6-5 and TRBJ1-5, with TRBD1 as a possible D gene (6 bases). The CDR3 loop spans 15 amino acids. Trimming shortened V by 6 bases and J by 7 bases, and 19 bases separated the two germline ends. The germline V gene encodes CDR1 MNHEY and CDR2 SVGAGI.

A remark on this clone: The junction shows a germline mismatch at one end, possibly a read error. The chain couples TRBV7-9 to TRBJ2-5, with 11 bases aligning to TRBD2. Germline CDR1 and CDR2: SEHNR and FQNEAQ (reference sequence). This CDR3 comprises 17 residues. CDR3 sequence (DNA): TGTGCCAGCAGCCATCCCAAGGGACTAGCGGCTTGGGAGAGCCAGTACTTC. Amino acid sequence: CASSHPKGLAAWESQYF.

The DNA for the CDR3 is TGTGCCTGGATCGCGGGAGGGCCGGAGACCCAGTACTTC. Encoded protein: CAWIAGGPETQYF. V gene TRBV30 combines with J gene TRBJ2-5; 9 bases align to TRBD2. Trimming cost V 4 bases and J 5 bases; bases outside gene matches: 5. This CDR3 contains 13 residues. Germline assignment: CDR1 GTSNPN and CDR2 SVGIG (reference sequence).

The gene calls are TRBV27 and TRBJ2-7; a weak D match, TRBD1 (5 bases). V lost 5 bases, J lost 2 bases, and 13 bases lay in between. Germline CDR1 is MNHEY and CDR2 is SMNVEV (reference sequence). The CDR3 is 14 amino acids. The CDR3 DNA follows: TGTGCCAGCAGTCTGCTTGTAGGGGCCTACGAGCAGTACTTC. Its translation is CASSLLVGAYEQYF.

V gene TRBV6-5 combines with J gene TRBJ1-5, with 7 bases aligning to TRBD1. CDR3 length equals 13 residues. Germline V gene lookup returns CDR1 MNHEY and CDR2 SVGAGI. V lost 0 bases, J lost 12 bases, and 5 bases stayed unmatched. The CDR3 DNA reads TGTGCCAGCAGTTACTCGAAGGGGACAGACCAGCATTTT. As protein: CASSYSKGTDQHF.

The chain joins TRBV9 to TRBJ2-3; TRBD2 might be the D (6 bases). Between the trimmed V and J ends, which lost 2 bases and 4 bases, there was a span of 14 bases. Per the germline V gene, CDR1 is SGDLS and CDR2 is YYNGEE. The CDR3 is 15 amino acids. The CDR3 coding sequence is TGTGCCAGCAGCGTGGGGGGAGAAGGTGCAGATACGCAGTATTTT. Translating it yields CASSVGGEGADTQYF.

A note on this clone: Distinct nucleotide sequences in the sample also encode this CDR3. V and J are TRBV28 and TRBJ1-1, with no clear D. This CDR3 contains 13 residues. The germline V and J ends were trimmed by 3 bases and 1 base, with 6 bases remaining between them. The germline gives CDR1 MDHEN, CDR2 SYDVKM. CDR3 bases: TGTGCCAGCAGTTTCCTCAGGAACACTGAAGCTTTCTTT. Amino acid sequence: CASSFLRNTEAFF.

The rearrangement links TRBV28 to TRBJ1-1; perhaps TRBD1 as D (6 bases). V was cut by 2 bases and J by 6 bases, with 7 bases left in between. CDR1 is MDHEN, CDR2 SYDVKM, per germline. This CDR3 spans 12 amino acids. The CDR3, as DNA: TGTGCCAGCAGTTTAAGGGGGGCTGAAGCTTTCTTT. It is translated as CASSLRGAEAFF.